Presented here are 30 T cell receptor beta chains from one specimen sequenced in a study of OX40 agonist ivuxolimab in advanced cancers. Libraries were prepared by immunoSEQ multiplex PCR; TCRdb keeps only in-frame clonotypes and omits some of them. The repertoire includes several thousand clones, roughly 73% of them detected once, and around 50% sits in the top ten. The sample was CD4+ or CD8+ T cells sorted from blood, taken in a trial of the OX40 agonist ivuxolimab. Source of these receptors: an adult with an advanced solid tumor such as melanoma, head and neck, liver or kidney cancer.

The chain couples TRBV11-2 to TRBJ1-4; D perhaps matches TRBD1 (5 bases). CDR1 and CDR2 (germline): SGHAT, FQNNGV. Trimming pared 5 bases from V and 6 bases from J, leaving 13 bases between. The CDR3 covers 14 residues. CDR3 sequence reads: CASSRDVGDEKLFF. The CDR3 region has the DNA TGTGCCAGCAGCCGGGACGTGGGGGATGAAAAACTGTTTTTT. The whole variable domain, filled in from reference TRBV11-2 and TRBJ1-4, reads EAGVAQSPRYKIIEKRQSVAFWCNPISGHATLYWYQQILGQGPKLLIQFQNNGVVDDSQLPKDRFSAERLKGVDSTLKIQPAKLEDSAVYLCASSRDVGDEKLFFGSGTQLSVL.

In its sample, this clone was seen a few times. This chain connects TRBV6-1 to TRBJ1-5; D is unresolved. Looked up from germline, CDR1 is MNHNS and CDR2 is SASEGT. Trimming removed 0 bases from V and 5 bases from J, with 5 bases in between. The CDR3 runs to 13 residues. This CDR3 reads CASSEAVDQPQHF. CDR3 sequence (DNA): TGTGCCAGCAGTGAAGCGGTGGATCAGCCCCAGCATTTT.

This clone was found once. The chain is built from TRBV7-2 and TRBJ1-3, with unresolved D. V lost 5 bases to trimming and J lost 4 bases, with 12 bases between them. This CDR3 comprises 14 residues. Germline V gene sequence: CDR1 SGHTA, CDR2 FQGNSA. CDR3 residues: CASSPFMGGNTIYF. The CDR3 DNA reads TGTGCCAGCAGCCCATTTATGGGGGGAAACACCATATATTTT.

This clone appeared once. The chain combines TRBV5-1 with TRBJ1-1; unclear D gene. Germline CDR1 SGHRS, CDR2 YFSETQ. Trimming stripped 0 bases from V and 3 bases from J, with 15 bases between. The CDR3 has 16 amino acids. As DNA, the CDR3 is TGCGCCAGCAGCTTGGATTGGGTAGGAAGGGACACTGAAGCTTTCTTT. Its translation: CASSLDWVGRDTEAFF.

This clone has a single count. This sequence joins TRBV28 and TRBJ2-1, with 10 bases that match TRBD2. Per the germline V gene, CDR1 is MDHEN and CDR2 is SYDVKM. V lost 5 bases, J lost 9 bases, and 10 bases stayed unmatched. This CDR3 spans 15 amino acids. This CDR3 is CASSLPSGGAFEQFF. CDR3 DNA sequence: TGTGCCAGCAGTCTCCCCAGCGGGGGGGCCTTTGAGCAGTTCTTC. Combining the CDR3 with reference TRBV28 and TRBJ2-1 gives the whole variable domain DVKVTQSSRYLVKRTGEKVFLECVQDMDHENMFWYRQDPGLGLRLIYFSYDVKMKEKGDIPEGYSVSREKKERFSLILESASTNQTSMYLCASSLPSGGAFEQFFGPGTRLTVL.

This chain joins TRBV19 and TRBJ1-1; no definite D call. The length of the CDR3 is 13 residues. Trimming took off 5 bases at V and 5 bases at J, with 12 bases between the two ends. CDR1 is LNHDA, CDR2 SQIVND, per germline (reference sequence). The DNA of the CDR3 is TGTGCCAGTAGTCTCTCTCTGGGGACTGAAGCTTTCTTT. This encodes CASSLSLGTEAFF.

This clone was detected only once. The V call is TRBV19, the J call TRBJ1-1; unclear D gene. This CDR3 region has 12 residues. CDR1 and CDR2 (germline): LNHDA, SQIVND (reference sequence). Trimming pared 3 bases from V and 4 bases from J, leaving 6 bases between. The CDR3 DNA is TGTGCCAGTAGTATCCGGCCCACTGAAGCTTTCTTT. This sequence encodes CASSIRPTEAFF.

CDR3 sequence (DNA): TGCGCCAGCAGCCATGAAGAACTAGCGGGAACCTACGAGCAGTACTTC. This translates into CASSHEELAGTYEQYF. The genes are TRBV4-1 and TRBJ2-7, with TRBD2 matching 10 bases. The J segment lost 2 bases and the V segment lost 3 bases, leaving 7 bases of the junction unmatched. In germline, CDR1 is MGHRA, CDR2 YSYEKL. CDR3 size: 16 residues.

The chain recombines TRBV11-2 with TRBJ1-1; D is uncertain. Germline V CDR1 and CDR2: SGHAT, FQNNGV. The CDR3 is 14 residues long. Trimming shortened V by 3 bases and J by 1 base, and 9 bases separated the two germline ends. The CDR3 DNA sequence: TGTGCCAGCAGCTTGATGGGCGCGAACACTGAAGCTTTCTTT. Its protein product is CASSLMGANTEAFF.

This rearrangement joins TRBV5-1 to TRBJ2-5; 10 positions agree with TRBD2. This CDR3 has 16 amino acids. The J segment lost 4 bases and the V segment lost 4 bases, leaving 10 bases of the junction unmatched. Germline V gene lookup returns CDR1 SGHRS and CDR2 YFSETQ. The CDR3 nucleotides are TGCGCCAGCAGCATCTCTTCAGCGGGAGGGGTAGAGACCCAGTACTTC. Its translation is CASSISSAGGVETQYF.

This chain uses TRBV27 with TRBJ2-3; 8 bases are shared with TRBD2. The CDR3 sequence is 18 residues long. V lost 5 bases to trimming and J lost 0 bases; unmatched junction nucleotides: 13. CDR1 is MNHEY, CDR2 SMNVEV, per germline (reference sequence). CDR3 nucleotides: TGTGCCAGCAGTCCTAGGGGGAGGGCTAGCGGGAGCACAGATACGCAGTATTTT. Its translation is CASSPRGRASGSTDTQYF.

The rearrangement joins TRBV6-1 to TRBJ2-2; 7 nucleotides line up with TRBD1. This CDR3 is 13 amino acids long. Trimming at V came to 6 bases and at J to 6 bases, leaving 4 bases not matched to a gene. Germline V CDR1 and CDR2: MNHNS, SASEGT. The CDR3 sequence: CASREQGSGELFF. CDR3 bases: TGTGCCAGCAGGGAACAGGGGTCCGGGGAGCTGTTTTTT.

V gene TRBV9 combines with J gene TRBJ2-1; perhaps TRBD1 as D (5 bases). The germline gives CDR1 SGDLS, CDR2 YYNGEE. The V end lost 4 bases, the J end lost 7 bases, and 9 bases lay between the germline ends. CDR3 size: 12 residues. In nucleotides, the CDR3 is TGTGCCAGCAGCTTCAGGACAAATGAGCAGTTCTTC. Translating gives CASSFRTNEQFF.

The chain joins TRBV11-2 to TRBJ1-1, with a tentative D call TRBD1 (5 bases). This CDR3 has 13 residues. V lost 8 bases to trimming and J lost 2 bases, with 12 bases between them. The germline CDR1 and CDR2 sequences are SGHAT and FQNNGV. CDR3 sequence: CASPGGANTEAFF. The CDR3 DNA is TGTGCCAGCCCCGGGGGAGCTAACACTGAAGCTTTCTTT.

The chain is built from TRBV4-3 and TRBJ2-1; D tentatively reads TRBD1 or TRBD2 (6 bases each). Germline assignment: CDR1 LGHNA and CDR2 YSLEER. The V and J ends lost 0 bases and 2 bases respectively, with 17 bases between them. This CDR3 is built from 18 residues. The CDR3 nucleotides are TGCGCCAGCAGCCAAGACCCCGTCTCGGGGGCCACCTACAATGAGCAGTTCTTC. It translates to CASSQDPVSGATYNEQFF.

In its sample, this clone was seen a few times. The chain has TRBV27 and TRBJ1-2; D may be TRBD1 (6 bases). V was clipped by 3 bases and J by 8 bases, with 19 bases between them. The CDR3 has 15 residues. Germline V gene lookup returns CDR1 MNHEY and CDR2 SMNVEV (reference sequence). CDR3 residues: CASSFTGPGAGGYTF. CDR3 bases: TGTGCCAGCAGTTTTACAGGCCCAGGGGCGGGAGGCTACACCTTC.

The chain links TRBV19 to TRBJ2-7, with 7 bases fitting TRBD1. This CDR3 is built from 9 residues. V was pared by 7 bases and J by 12 bases, with 3 bases of the junction left unmatched. Germline values: CDR1 LNHDA, CDR2 SQIVND (reference sequence). The CDR3 DNA is TGTGCCAGTACCCCAGGGGGGTACTTC. Translating it yields CASTPGGYF.

The chain employs TRBV7-2 and TRBJ2-5, with TRBD1 matching over 7 bases. The V gene end was trimmed by 5 bases and the J gene end by 3 bases; junction bases not matched to a gene: 9. The germline V gene has CDR1 SGHTA and CDR2 FQGNSA. This CDR3 comprises 15 residues. The CDR3 DNA follows: TGTGCCAGCAGCGCCTCCCCCGGGACAGAAGAGACCCAGTACTTC. This sequence encodes CASSASPGTEETQYF.

The CDR3 DNA follows: TGTGCCAGCAGTCCCCAAGGCTACGAGCAGTACTTC. As protein: CASSPQGYEQYF. The chain carries TRBV5-4 and TRBJ2-7, with D unclear. With 5 bases removed from V and 3 bases from J, the gap between germline ends came to 9 bases. The CDR3 loop spans 12 amino acids. The germline CDR1 and CDR2 sequences are SGHNT and YYREEE (reference sequence).

V usage is TRBV7-9 and J usage is TRBJ1-2; D is unresolved. The V gene lost 1 base and the J gene lost 4 bases, with 4 bases spanning the gap. Germline CDR1 reads SEHNR; CDR2 reads FQNEAQ (reference sequence). The CDR3 loop spans 12 amino acids. For the CDR3, the DNA is TGTGCCAGCAGCTTAGACGGCTATGGCTACACCTTC. Amino acid sequence: CASSLDGYGYTF.

This clone has only a few counts. This sequence joins TRBV9 and TRBJ2-5, with a tentative D call TRBD2 (6 bases). From germline, CDR1 is SGDLS and CDR2 YYNGEE. This CDR3 comprises 15 residues. Trimming left V 0 bases short and J 5 bases short, with 14 bases between. Written as DNA, the CDR3 is TGTGCCAGCAGCGTAGACGGGGCGGGGACGGAGACCCAGTACTTC. Encoded protein: CASSVDGAGTETQYF. Full variable domain (missing parts from reference TRBV9 and TRBJ2-5): DSGVTQTPKHLITATGQRVTLRCSPRSGDLSVYWYQQSLDQGLQFLIQYYNGEERAKGNILERFSAQQFPDLHSELNLSSLELGDSALYFCASSVDGAGTETQYFGPGTRLLVL.

This clone has only one observation. V gene TRBV7-2 combines with J gene TRBJ2-7, with 8 bases aligning to TRBD2. Unmatched junction bases numbered 3, after V lost 2 bases and J lost 3 bases. The CDR3 is 14 amino acids. CDR1 and CDR2 from the germline V gene are SGHTA and FQGNSA. CDR3 residues: CASSLTSGIYEQYF. The CDR3, as DNA: TGTGCCAGCAGCTTAACTAGCGGCATCTACGAGCAGTACTTC. The full variable domain, completed using reference TRBV7-2 and TRBJ2-7, is GAGVSQSPSNKVTEKGKDVELRCDPISGHTALYWYRQSLGQGLEFLIYFQGNSAPDKSGLPSDRFSAERTGGSVSTLTIQRTQQEDSAVYLCASSLTSGIYEQYFGPGTRLTVT.

The CDR3 nucleotides read TGTGCCAGCAGTCTGGGACGTTTCAGAGAGCAGTACTTC. It is translated as CASSLGRFREQYF. This rearrangement joins TRBV6-5 to TRBJ2-7, with D possibly being TRBD1 or TRBD2 (5 bases each). V was clipped by 5 bases and J by 7 bases, with 15 bases between them. CDR1 is MNHEY, CDR2 SVGAGI, per germline. This CDR3 comprises 13 residues.

The chain couples TRBV29-1 to TRBJ1-1; TRBD1 aligns across 7 bases. V lost 5 bases and J lost 0; bases outside the gene matches: 18. The CDR3 contains 18 residues. CDR1 is SQVTM and CDR2 is ANQGSEA in the germline V gene. The CDR3 DNA is TGCAGCGTTCTCCTCTTAGACAGGGAGGATCCCATGAACACTGAAGCTTTCTTT. Protein product: CSVLLLDREDPMNTEAFF.

This clone is medium-sized within its sample. The rearrangement joins TRBV7-8 to TRBJ2-7; 12 nucleotides line up with TRBD2. The CDR3 is 13 amino acids. Germline-derived CDR1 and CDR2 are SGHVS and FQNEAQ. The junction had 1 base not matched to a gene; V was cut back by 8 bases and J by 2 bases. CDR3 protein: CASSSGGAYEQYF. The CDR3, as DNA: TGTGCCAGCTCTAGCGGGGGGGCCTACGAGCAGTACTTC.

The chain uses TRBV7-6 and TRBJ2-3; 7 nucleotides agree with TRBD1. V shed 5 bases and J 0 bases; nucleotides not matched to a gene: 8. CDR1 SGHVS and CDR2 FNYEAQ come from the germline V gene. The CDR3 runs 16 residues. In DNA form, the CDR3 reads TGTGCCAGCAGCCCCGGGACAGCCTCGAGCACAGATACGCAGTATTTT. Translating it yields CASSPGTASSTDTQYF.

The CDR3 region is CASSLTTVSTDTQYF. Here the CDR3 DNA reads TGTGCCAGCAGCTTAACGACAGTTAGCACAGATACGCAGTATTTT. The gene calls are TRBV7-3 and TRBJ2-3, with a tentative D call TRBD1 (5 bases). The CDR3 length is 15 residues. Deletions cut 0 bases from V and 0 bases from J, with 7 bases between. CDR1 is SGHTA, CDR2 FQGTGA, per germline.

The chain couples TRBV19 to TRBJ2-7; tentatively, D is TRBD2 (6 bases). CDR3 length equals 14 residues. V was shortened by 3 bases and J by 2 bases, with 11 bases between the two germline ends. Per the germline V gene, CDR1 is LNHDA and CDR2 is SQIVND (reference sequence). In nucleotides, the CDR3 is TGTGCCAGTAGTATTCAAGGGACTCCCTACGAGCAGTACTTC. Translation gives CASSIQGTPYEQYF.

The CDR3 DNA sequence: TGTGCCAGCAGTTCCCCTGGGACACACTCCTACGAGCAGTACTTC. It translates to CASSSPGTHSYEQYF. This sequence joins TRBV27 and TRBJ2-7; tentative D call: TRBD1 (6 bases). The germline V gene encodes CDR1 MNHEY and CDR2 SMNVEV (reference sequence). This CDR3 comprises 15 residues. V was shortened by 4 bases and J by 0 bases, with 13 bases between the two germline ends.

The chain recombines TRBV11-2 with TRBJ2-5; TRBD1 is a possible D gene (5 bases). Germline V gene data show CDR1 as SGHAT and CDR2 as FQNNGV. The CDR3 totals 17 residues. The ends were cut back, 0 bases at V and 2 bases at J, with 16 bases in the middle. The CDR3 DNA follows: TGTGCCAGCAGCTTAGATGGGCCAGGGAACCCTCAAGAGACCCAGTACTTC. Translating gives CASSLDGPGNPQETQYF.